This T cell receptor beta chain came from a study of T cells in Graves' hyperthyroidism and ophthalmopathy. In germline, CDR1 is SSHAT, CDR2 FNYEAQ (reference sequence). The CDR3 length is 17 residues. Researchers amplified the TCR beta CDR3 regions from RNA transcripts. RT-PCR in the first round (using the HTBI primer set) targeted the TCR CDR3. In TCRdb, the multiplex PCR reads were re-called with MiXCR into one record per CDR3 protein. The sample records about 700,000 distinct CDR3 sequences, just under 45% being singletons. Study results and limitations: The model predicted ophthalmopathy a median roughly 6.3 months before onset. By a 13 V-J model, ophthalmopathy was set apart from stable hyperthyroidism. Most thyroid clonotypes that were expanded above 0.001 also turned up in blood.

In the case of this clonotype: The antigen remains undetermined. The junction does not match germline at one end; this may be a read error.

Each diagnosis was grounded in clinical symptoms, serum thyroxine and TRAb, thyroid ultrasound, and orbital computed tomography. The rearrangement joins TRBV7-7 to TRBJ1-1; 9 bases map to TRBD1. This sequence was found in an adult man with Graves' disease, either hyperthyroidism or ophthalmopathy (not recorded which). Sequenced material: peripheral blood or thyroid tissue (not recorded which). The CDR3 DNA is TGTGCTAGCAGCTCCCGGGACAGGGCAGTGAGGAACACTGAAGCTTTCTTT. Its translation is CASSSRDRAVRNTEAFF.